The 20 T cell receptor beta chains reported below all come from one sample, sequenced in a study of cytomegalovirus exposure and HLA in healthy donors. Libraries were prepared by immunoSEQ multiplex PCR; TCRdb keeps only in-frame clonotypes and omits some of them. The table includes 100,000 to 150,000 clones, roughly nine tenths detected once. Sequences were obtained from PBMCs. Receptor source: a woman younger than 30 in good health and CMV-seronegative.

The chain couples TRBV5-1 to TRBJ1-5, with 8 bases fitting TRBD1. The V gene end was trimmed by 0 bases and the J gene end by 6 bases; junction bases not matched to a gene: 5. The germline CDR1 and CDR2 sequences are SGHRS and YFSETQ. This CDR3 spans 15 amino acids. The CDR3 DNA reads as TGCGCCAGCAGCTTGGAGGGACAGGTAACTCAGCCCCAGCATTTT. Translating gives CASSLEGQVTQPQHF.

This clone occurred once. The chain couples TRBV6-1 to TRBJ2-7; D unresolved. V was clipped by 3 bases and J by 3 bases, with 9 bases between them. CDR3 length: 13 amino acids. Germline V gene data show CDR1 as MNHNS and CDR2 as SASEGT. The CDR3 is CASSEGYFYEQYF. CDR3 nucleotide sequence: TGTGCCAGCAGTGAGGGCTATTTCTACGAGCAGTACTTC.

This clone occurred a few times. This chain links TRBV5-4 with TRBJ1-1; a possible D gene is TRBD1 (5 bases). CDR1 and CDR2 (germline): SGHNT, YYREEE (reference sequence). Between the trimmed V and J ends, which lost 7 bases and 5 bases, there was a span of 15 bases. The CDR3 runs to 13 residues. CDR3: CASGGEGGTEAFF. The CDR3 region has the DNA TGTGCCAGCGGGGGAGAGGGAGGAACTGAAGCTTTCTTT.

CDR3 residues: CSVLTSGGETQYF. DNA of the CDR3: TGCAGCGTCCTCACTAGCGGGGGGGAGACCCAGTACTTC. This chain uses TRBV29-1 with TRBJ2-5; 12 bases agree with TRBD2. This CDR3 region has 13 residues. The J segment lost 5 bases and the V segment lost 6 bases, leaving 4 bases of the junction unmatched. Germline CDR1 is SQVTM and CDR2 is ANQGSEA.

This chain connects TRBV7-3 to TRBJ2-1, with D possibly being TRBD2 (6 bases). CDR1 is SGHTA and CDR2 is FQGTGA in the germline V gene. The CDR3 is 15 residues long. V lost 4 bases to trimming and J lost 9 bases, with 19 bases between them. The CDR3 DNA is TGTGCCAGCAGCTCCGCTCGGAGGGATCGCGGTGAGCAGTTCTTC. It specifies CASSSARRDRGEQFF.

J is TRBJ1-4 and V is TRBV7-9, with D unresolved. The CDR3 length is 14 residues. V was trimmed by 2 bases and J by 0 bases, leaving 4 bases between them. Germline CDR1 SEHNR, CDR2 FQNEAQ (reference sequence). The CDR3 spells CASSLLATNEKLFF. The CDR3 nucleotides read TGTGCCAGCAGCTTATTAGCAACTAATGAAAAACTGTTTTTT.

The CDR3 DNA reads as TGTGCCAGCAGCCCCGGGTACTCAAGTCGAGAGACCCAGTACTTC. This translates into CASSPGYSSRETQYF. The V call is TRBV9, the J call TRBJ2-5, with D hard to call. Germline lookup yields CDR1 SGDLS and CDR2 YYNGEE. This CDR3 is built from 15 residues. The V end lost 4 bases, the J end lost 4 bases, and 17 bases lay between the germline ends.

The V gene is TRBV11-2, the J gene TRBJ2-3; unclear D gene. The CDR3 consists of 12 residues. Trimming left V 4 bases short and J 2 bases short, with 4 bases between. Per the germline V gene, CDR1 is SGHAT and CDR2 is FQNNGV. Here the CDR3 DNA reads TGTGCCAGCAGCTACTACACAGATACGCAGTATTTT. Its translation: CASSYYTDTQYF.

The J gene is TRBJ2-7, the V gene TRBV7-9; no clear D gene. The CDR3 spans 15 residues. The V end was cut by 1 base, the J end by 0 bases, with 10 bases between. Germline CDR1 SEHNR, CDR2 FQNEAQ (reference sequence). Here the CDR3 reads CASSLGAVNSYEQYF. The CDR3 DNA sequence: TGTGCCAGCAGCTTAGGGGCAGTTAACTCCTACGAGCAGTACTTC.

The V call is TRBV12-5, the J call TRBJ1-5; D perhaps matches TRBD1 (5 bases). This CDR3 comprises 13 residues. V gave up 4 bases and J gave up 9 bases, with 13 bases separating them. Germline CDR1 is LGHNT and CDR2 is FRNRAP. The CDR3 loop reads CASGSFLDRPQHF. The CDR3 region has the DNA TGTGCTAGTGGTTCGTTCTTAGACAGGCCCCAGCATTTT.

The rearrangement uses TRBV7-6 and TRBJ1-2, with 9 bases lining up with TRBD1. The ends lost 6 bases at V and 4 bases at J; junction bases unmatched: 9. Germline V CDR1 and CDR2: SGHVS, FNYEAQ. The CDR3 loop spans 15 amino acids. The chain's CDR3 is CASSPGTGRFYGYTF. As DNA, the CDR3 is TGTGCCAGCAGTCCTGGGACAGGGAGATTCTATGGCTACACCTTC. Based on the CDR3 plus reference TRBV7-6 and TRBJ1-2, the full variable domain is GAGVSQSPRYKVTKRGQDVALRCDPISGHVSLYWYRQALGQGPEFLTYFNYEAQQDKSGLPNDRFSAERPEGSISTLTIQRTEQRDSAMYRCASSPGTGRFYGYTFGSGTRLTVV.

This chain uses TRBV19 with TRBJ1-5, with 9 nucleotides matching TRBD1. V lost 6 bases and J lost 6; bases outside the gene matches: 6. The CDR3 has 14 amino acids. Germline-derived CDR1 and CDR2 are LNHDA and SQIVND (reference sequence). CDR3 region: CASSVTGGGQPQHF. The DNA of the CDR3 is TGTGCCAGTAGCGTAACAGGGGGCGGTCAGCCCCAGCATTTT.

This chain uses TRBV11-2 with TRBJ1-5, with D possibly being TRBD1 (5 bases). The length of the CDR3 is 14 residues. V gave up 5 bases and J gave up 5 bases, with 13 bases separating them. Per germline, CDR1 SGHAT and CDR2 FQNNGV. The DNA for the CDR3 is TGTGCCAGCAGCGTGACAGTTAATGATCAGCCCCAGCATTTT. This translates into CASSVTVNDQPQHF.

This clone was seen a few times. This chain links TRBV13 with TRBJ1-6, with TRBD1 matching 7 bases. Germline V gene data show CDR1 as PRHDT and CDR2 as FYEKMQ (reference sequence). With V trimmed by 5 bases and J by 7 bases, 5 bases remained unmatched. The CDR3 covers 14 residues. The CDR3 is CASSDRTGNSPLHF. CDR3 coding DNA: TGTGCCAGCAGCGATCGGACAGGCAATTCACCCCTCCACTTT. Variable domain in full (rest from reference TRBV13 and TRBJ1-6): AAGVIQSPRHLIKEKRETATLKCYPIPRHDTVYWYQQGPGQDPQFLISFYEKMQSDKGSIPDRFSAQQFSDYHSELNMSSLELGDSALYFCASSDRTGNSPLHFGNGTRLTVT.

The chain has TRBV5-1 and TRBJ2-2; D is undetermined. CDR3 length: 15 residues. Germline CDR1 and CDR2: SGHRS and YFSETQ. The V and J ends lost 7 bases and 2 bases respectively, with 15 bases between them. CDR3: CASCYLGPNTGELFF. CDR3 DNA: TGCGCCAGCTGTTATTTGGGCCCCAACACCGGGGAGCTGTTTTTT.

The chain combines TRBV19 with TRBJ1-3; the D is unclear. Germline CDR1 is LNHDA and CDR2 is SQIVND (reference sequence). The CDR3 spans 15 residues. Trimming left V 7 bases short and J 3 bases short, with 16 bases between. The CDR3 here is CASTLPQAGGNTIYF. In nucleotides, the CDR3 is TGTGCCAGTACTCTTCCTCAGGCCGGTGGAAACACCATATATTTT.

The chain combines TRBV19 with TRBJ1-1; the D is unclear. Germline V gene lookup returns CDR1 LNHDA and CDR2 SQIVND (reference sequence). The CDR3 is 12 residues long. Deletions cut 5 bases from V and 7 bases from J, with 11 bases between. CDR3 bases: TGTGCCAGTAGTGAGAGGGCCGTTGAAGCTTTCTTT. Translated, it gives CASSERAVEAFF.

In DNA, the CDR3 is TGTGCCAGCAGCGACACAAGCTACGATACGCAGTATTTT. This codes for CASSDTSYDTQYF. The V call is TRBV7-8, the J call TRBJ2-3; D remains unclear. V shed 5 bases and J shed 6 bases, with 12 bases lying between them. Germline CDR1 reads SGHVS; CDR2 reads FQNEAQ. This CDR3 comprises 13 residues.

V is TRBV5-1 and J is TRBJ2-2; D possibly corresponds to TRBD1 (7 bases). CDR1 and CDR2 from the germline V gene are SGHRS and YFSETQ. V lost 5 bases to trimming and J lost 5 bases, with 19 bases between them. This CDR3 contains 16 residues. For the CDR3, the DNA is TGCGCCAGCAGACAGCCTTACAGGGGACTGACCGGGGAGCTGTTTTTT. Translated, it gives CASRQPYRGLTGELFF.

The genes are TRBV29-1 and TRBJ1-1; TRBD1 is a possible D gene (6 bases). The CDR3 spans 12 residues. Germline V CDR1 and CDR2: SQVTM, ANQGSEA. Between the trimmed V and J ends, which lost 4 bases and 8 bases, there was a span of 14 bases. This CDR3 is CSVGDGGLEAFF. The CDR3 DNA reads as TGCAGCGTTGGGGACGGGGGGCTGGAAGCTTTCTTT.